This T cell receptor beta chain derives from a study of cytomegalovirus exposure and HLA in healthy donors. Findings and caveats of the study: In all likelihood, a cluster of highly shared sequence variants was a sequencing artifact.

Per the germline V gene, CDR1 is MNHEY and CDR2 is SMNVEV (reference sequence). The V end lost 8 bases, the J end lost 3 bases, and 14 bases lay between the germline ends. The CDR3 totals 13 residues. About this clone itself: Its antigen is still unknown.

The study ran its PCR with 60 Vbeta and 13 Jbeta primers. Profiling relied on immunoSEQ multiplex PCR, and the TCRdb table lists in-frame clones only, not all of them. The sample has 95,000 to 150,000 clones; around 80% are singletons. The sequencing sample was made of PBMCs. The sequence was collected from a man aged 30 to 39 in good health and CMV-seronegative. The chain is built from TRBV27 and TRBJ2-7, with D possibly being TRBD2 (7 bases). CDR3 loop: CASSAGHLYEQYF. The CDR3 DNA is TGTGCCAGCTCAGCGGGACACCTCTACGAGCAGTACTTC.